This T cell receptor beta chain appears in the sequencing data of a study of blood T cell repertoires in COVID-19 (TCRdb year 2020). Background on the whole study: Samples covering the acute and convalescent phases of COVID-19 were provided by collaborators in the United States, Italy and Spain. The material from the prospective study consisted of cDNA or gDNA derived from T cells, B-cell-depleted T cells, or PBMCs. Subjects who had been exposed to COVID-19, were actively infected with it, or had recovered from it provided the deeply sampled blood TCRbeta repertoires that made up the dataset. The repertoires were made available in a free public database intended to serve as a resource for research on the immune response to SARS-CoV-2. Samples came from the ongoing ImmuneRACE study (first 160 participants) plus 1,254 subjects from 6 global collaborators. A de-identified subject ID, COVID-19 status, age in years and sex were almost always included in the sample metadata. Where HLA class I and class II types were available, the types were taken from metadata supplied by the sample provider, not from assay-based typing. Study-wide conclusions, independent of this receptor: The quantity of clinical and demographic metadata differed by source and by participant and was supplied without curation.

Enrolling through a virtual design, the prospective study's participants ranged in age from roughly 18 to 90 years and lived across roughly 24 United States geographic areas. Cohort assignment in the prospective study relied on participant-reported clinical history from a screening survey and a study questionnaire. Exposed participants had been in contact with someone with a PCR-confirmed or clinician-diagnosed COVID-19 case within 2 weeks of study entry. Each participant in the prospective study had whole blood, serum and a nasopharyngeal or oropharyngeal swab collected by mobile phlebotomists. Prospective study participants could optionally give additional blood draws and questionnaires over an approximately 2-month period. Before DNA extraction, blood samples from the prospective study were shipped at room temperature or frozen. A remark on this clone: Its antigen is not yet known. No much larger clonotype is one base removed from it; base qualities were not supplied.

Including the terminal cysteine and phenylalanine, the CDR3 comprises 12 residues. Here the CDR3 DNA is all that survives: 36 bases in frame from base 1. CDR1 and CDR2 were assigned from the germline V gene as MNHEY and SVGAGI. V and J lose 4 bases and 8 bases, and a span of 6 bases separates them. TCRbeta CDR3 regions were amplified from genomic DNA using the immunoSEQ Assay, a bias-controlled multiplex PCR. Processing in the source paper ran as follows. The number of nucleated cells in each sample was estimated by amplification of reference gene primers within the assay. To quantify the absolute abundance of each unique TCRbeta CDR3 rearrangement, sequence reads were collapsed and filtered. For each sample, productive Simpson clonality was calculated as the square root of Simpson's diversity index over productive rearrangements. TCRdb obtained this table from immuneACCESS and retained in-frame rearrangements with V and J assigned. These tables miss some clones; where compared with another copy, unresolved V genes account for less than half of the shortfall, and the remainder is unexplained. That table furnishes V, J and clone size, whereas the DNA furnished D and trimming. The sample table records 250,000 to 300,000 clones; roughly 80% of these occur just once. 5% of the sample rests with the top ten.

The sequence was collected from a man aged 35 to 55 who had been exposed to COVID-19. The sequenced material came from PBMCs or T cells enriched from blood (not recorded which). The chain joins TRBV6-5 to TRBJ1-6; the D segment cannot be called with confidence. The DNA sequence is given as TGTGCCAGCAGTTCCCTTGATTCACCCCTCCACTTT. It encodes CASSSLDSPLHF.